This T cell receptor beta chain was identified during a study of OX40 agonist ivuxolimab in advanced cancers. V lost 7 bases to trimming and J lost 1 base, with 4 bases between them. In germline, CDR1 is SGHVS, CDR2 FQNEAQ. The CDR3 extends over 12 amino acids. Assay used: immunoSEQ multiplex PCR; TCRdb lists only in-frame clones, some missing. Altogether more than 25,000 clones are present, 70% to 80% being singletons, with the ten largest covering 33%. The receptor's source is an adult with an advanced solid tumor such as melanoma, head and neck, liver or kidney cancer. Material: CD4+ or CD8+ T cells sorted from blood, obtained in a trial of the OX40 agonist ivuxolimab. V is TRBV7-8 and J is TRBJ2-2; D gene unclear. As DNA, the CDR3 is TGTGCCAGCAACGGGAACACCGGGGAGCTGTTTTTT. Protein product: CASNGNTGELFF.